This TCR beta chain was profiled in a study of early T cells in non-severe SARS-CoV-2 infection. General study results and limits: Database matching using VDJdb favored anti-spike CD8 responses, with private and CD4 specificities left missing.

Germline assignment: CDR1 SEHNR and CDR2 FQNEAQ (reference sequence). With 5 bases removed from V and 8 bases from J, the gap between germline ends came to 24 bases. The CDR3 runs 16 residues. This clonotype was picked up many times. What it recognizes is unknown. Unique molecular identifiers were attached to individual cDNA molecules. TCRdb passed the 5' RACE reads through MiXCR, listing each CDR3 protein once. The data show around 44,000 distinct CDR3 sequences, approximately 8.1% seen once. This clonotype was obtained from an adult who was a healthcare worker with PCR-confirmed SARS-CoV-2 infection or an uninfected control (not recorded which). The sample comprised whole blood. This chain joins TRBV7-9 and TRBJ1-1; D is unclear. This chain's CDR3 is CASSPSPGQPEFEAFF. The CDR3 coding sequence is TGTGCCAGCAGCCCTAGTCCGGGTCAACCCGAATTCGAAGCTTTCTTT.